Below, 20 T cell receptor beta chains from the same sample are listed, as sequenced in a study of cytomegalovirus exposure and HLA in healthy donors. The PCR employed 60 Vbeta primers together with 13 Jbeta primers. Produced via immunoSEQ multiplex PCR; TCRdb's table is partial and in-frame only. The sample lists about 160,000 clones, roughly 87% occurring once. Sequences were obtained from PBMCs. The receptors originated from a woman between 25 and 40 years old in good health and CMV-seronegative.

The V call is TRBV11-2, the J call TRBJ2-1; D ambiguous. The CDR3 runs to 15 residues. The V and J ends lost 1 base and 7 bases respectively, with 14 bases between them. Germline lookup yields CDR1 SGHAT and CDR2 FQNNGV. The CDR3 region has the DNA TGTGCCAGCAGCTTAGGAGGCGTGGGTGGGAATGAGCAGTTCTTC. It codes for CASSLGGVGGNEQFF. Looking up the rest from reference TRBV11-2 and TRBJ2-1 gives the full variable domain: EAGVAQSPRYKIIEKRQSVAFWCNPISGHATLYWYQQILGQGPKLLIQFQNNGVVDDSQLPKDRFSAERLKGVDSTLKIQPAKLEDSAVYLCASSLGGVGGNEQFFGPGTRLTVL.

The chain joins TRBV6-5 to TRBJ2-2; TRBD1 matches at 7 bases. J lost 2 bases, V lost 7 bases, and 7 bases had no gene match. Germline V gives CDR1 MNHEY, CDR2 SVGAGI. The CDR3 is 15 amino acids. The CDR3 coding sequence is TGTGCCAGCAAGCCCTCAGGGGGTAACACCGGGGAGCTGTTTTTT. Residues: CASKPSGGNTGELFF.

In this sample, this clone turned up once. The chain uses TRBV7-9 and TRBJ2-7, with a possible D match to TRBD2 (6 bases). The CDR3 covers 14 residues. V lost 0 bases, J lost 4 bases, and 10 bases lay in between. From germline, CDR1 is SEHNR and CDR2 FQNEAQ (reference sequence). The CDR3 sequence is CASSLAGTPYEQYF. DNA for the CDR3: TGTGCCAGCAGCTTAGCTGGGACTCCTTACGAGCAGTACTTC.

This clone was counted between two and nine times. The genes are TRBV18 and TRBJ2-5; D remains unclear. Trimming removed 3 bases at V and 5 bases at J, with 10 bases between. The CDR3 has 13 amino acids. CDR1 is KGHSH, CDR2 LQKENI, per germline. The CDR3 is CASSPERYETQYF. The CDR3 bases are TGTGCCAGCTCACCGGAGAGGTACGAGACCCAGTACTTC.

The rearrangement joins TRBV9 to TRBJ1-2; D is undetermined. The V gene's germline CDR1 is SGDLS and CDR2 YYNGEE. This CDR3 region has 16 residues. The V and J ends lost 0 bases and 2 bases respectively, with 14 bases between them. The CDR3 is CASSVVSGVANYGYTF. As DNA, the CDR3 is TGTGCCAGCAGCGTAGTGTCCGGGGTCGCAAACTATGGCTACACCTTC.

This clone was recorded only once. The chain joins TRBV19 to TRBJ2-2; D possibly corresponds to TRBD1 (6 bases). Trimming stripped 5 bases from V and 2 bases from J, with 9 bases between. Looked up from germline, CDR1 is LNHDA and CDR2 is SQIVND (reference sequence). This CDR3 region has 14 residues. The CDR3 region is CASSRDTNTGELFF. CDR3 sequence (DNA): TGTGCCAGTAGTCGGGACACCAACACCGGGGAGCTGTTTTTT.

This chain uses TRBV2 with TRBJ2-5; 7 bases fit TRBD2. CDR1 is SNHLY and CDR2 is FYNNEI in the germline V gene. The CDR3 totals 11 residues. The V gene end was trimmed by 3 bases and the J gene end by 11 bases; junction bases not matched to a gene: 3. This CDR3 reads CASSDLREQYF. The CDR3 DNA reads as TGTGCCAGCAGTGACCTGCGGGAGCAGTACTTC.

The rearrangement links TRBV7-8 to TRBJ2-2; tentatively, D is TRBD1 (6 bases). This CDR3 spans 15 amino acids. CDR1 and CDR2 (germline): SGHVS, FQNEAQ. The V end was cut by 3 bases, the J end by 7 bases, with 15 bases between. CDR3 loop: CASSFDQGSGGELFF. The CDR3 bases are TGTGCCAGCAGCTTCGATCAGGGGTCCGGCGGGGAGCTGTTTTTT. The whole variable domain, filled in from reference TRBV7-8 and TRBJ2-2, reads GAGVSQSPRYKVAKRGQDVALRCDPISGHVSLFWYQQALGQGPEFLTYFQNEAQLDKSGLPSDRFFAERPEGSVSTLKIQRTQQEDSAVYLCASSFDQGSGGELFFGEGSRLTVL.

The chain has TRBV19 and TRBJ1-5; D gene unclear. The CDR3 spans 15 residues. V was pared by 10 bases and J by 2 bases, with 18 bases between. Looked up from germline, CDR1 is LNHDA and CDR2 is SQIVND (reference sequence). The CDR3 DNA reads TGTGCCACCGGGGAGAGGGTTTATGGCAATCAGCCCCAGCATTTT. This encodes CATGERVYGNQPQHF.

This clone was recorded a few times. This chain connects TRBV30 to TRBJ2-2; TRBD2 agrees at 14 bases. This CDR3 contains 15 residues. The junction had 4 bases not matched to a gene; V was cut back by 3 bases and J by 7 bases. Germline V gene lookup returns CDR1 GTSNPN and CDR2 SVGIG (reference sequence). The DNA of the CDR3 is TGTGCCTGGAGGGGACTAGCGGGAGCGGACGGGGAGCTGTTTTTT. Protein sequence: CAWRGLAGADGELFF.

This chain connects TRBV9 to TRBJ2-3, with D perhaps matching TRBD2 (5 bases). Trimming pared 0 bases from V and 0 bases from J, leaving 11 bases between. There are 16 residues in the CDR3. Germline V lookup: CDR1 SGDLS, CDR2 YYNGEE. For the CDR3, the DNA is TGTGCCAGCAGCGTAGGTAGCGAGCTTAGCACAGATACGCAGTATTTT. Residues: CASSVGSELSTDTQYF. Full variable domain (remainder filled in from reference TRBV9 and TRBJ2-3): DSGVTQTPKHLITATGQRVTLRCSPRSGDLSVYWYQQSLDQGLQFLIQYYNGEERAKGNILERFSAQQFPDLHSELNLSSLELGDSALYFCASSVGSELSTDTQYFGPGTRLTVL.

The V call is TRBV16, the J call TRBJ2-7; D gene uncertain. Trimming stripped 1 base from V and 2 bases from J, with 6 bases between. The CDR3 consists of 13 residues. From germline, CDR1 is KGHSY and CDR2 FQNENV. CDR3: CASSQYITYEQYF. CDR3 coding DNA: TGTGCCAGCAGCCAATATATAACCTACGAGCAGTACTTC.

The chain combines TRBV28 with TRBJ2-5; perhaps TRBD2 as D (5 bases). CDR1 MDHEN and CDR2 SYDVKM come from the germline V gene. The length of the CDR3 is 14 residues. V was shortened by 3 bases and J by 5 bases, with 13 bases between the two germline ends. The CDR3: CASSFEGFGETQYF. The CDR3 DNA is TGTGCCAGCAGTTTTGAGGGTTTTGGGGAGACCCAGTACTTC. The whole variable domain, remainder taken from reference TRBV28 and TRBJ2-5, is DVKVTQSSRYLVKRTGEKVFLECVQDMDHENMFWYRQDPGLGLRLIYFSYDVKMKEKGDIPEGYSVSREKKERFSLILESASTNQTSMYLCASSFEGFGETQYFGPGTRLLVL.

The chain joins TRBV25-1 to TRBJ1-1, with no clear D. V was pared by 4 bases and J by 4 bases, with 13 bases between. Germline lookup yields CDR1 MGHDK and CDR2 SYGVNS. The CDR3 runs 14 residues. DNA for the CDR3: TGTGCCAGCAGTGCCACTTTCGCCGTCACTGAAGCTTTCTTT. This codes for CASSATFAVTEAFF.

The rearrangement links TRBV29-1 to TRBJ2-3; TRBD2 is a possible D gene (5 bases). Deletions cut 7 bases from V and 2 bases from J, with 16 bases between. This CDR3 contains 14 residues. CDR1 is SQVTM and CDR2 is ANQGSEA in the germline V gene. CDR3 sequence (DNA): TGCAGCGCCACCCCTTTAGCGAACACAGATACGCAGTATTTT. Translation: CSATPLANTDTQYF.

J is TRBJ2-3 and V is TRBV7-2, with D possibly being TRBD2 (6 bases). Per germline, CDR1 SGHTA and CDR2 FQGNSA. The CDR3 covers 15 residues. Trimming stripped 5 bases from V and 0 bases from J, with 12 bases between. CDR3 nucleotide sequence: TGTGCCAGCAGCGCCGGGACTTTTAGCACAGATACGCAGTATTTT. The encoded protein is CASSAGTFSTDTQYF.

The J gene is TRBJ1-2, the V gene TRBV10-1, with no clear D. CDR1 and CDR2 from the germline V gene are WNHNN and SYGVQD (reference sequence). Trimming removed 6 bases at V and 4 bases at J, with 6 bases between. The CDR3 consists of 11 residues. The CDR3 sequence: CASRSFYGYTF. The CDR3 nucleotides are TGCGCCAGCAGATCCTTCTATGGCTACACCTTC.

The chain is built from TRBV5-6 and TRBJ2-7; 13 positions match TRBD2. This CDR3 is built from 15 residues. The trim removed 4 bases at V and 4 bases at J, leaving 5 bases unmatched. CDR1 and CDR2 from the germline V gene are SGHDT and YYEEEE. The CDR3, as DNA: TGTGCCAGCAGCGGACTAGCGGGAGTCTCGTACGAGCAGTACTTC. Translation gives CASSGLAGVSYEQYF.

The chain carries TRBV27 and TRBJ1-2, with 7 bases matching TRBD1. CDR1 and CDR2 (germline): MNHEY, SMNVEV (reference sequence). Trimming took 2 bases from V and 8 from J; bases not matched to a gene: 8. This CDR3 is 14 amino acids long. CDR3 amino acids: CASSLSGGGRGYTF. The CDR3 DNA sequence: TGTGCCAGCAGTTTAAGTGGAGGGGGCAGAGGCTACACCTTC.

V is TRBV7-2 and J is TRBJ2-5; 7 bases fit TRBD1. Trimming took 0 bases from V and 5 from J; bases not matched to a gene: 9. Looked up from germline, CDR1 is SGHTA and CDR2 is FQGNSA. The CDR3 extends over 16 amino acids. CDR3 loop: CASSLAPAGGSETQYF. For the CDR3, the DNA is TGTGCCAGCAGCTTAGCGCCGGCAGGGGGTTCGGAGACCCAGTACTTC.